This T cell receptor beta chain was identified in a study of T-cell memory formation after mild COVID-19. Study-wide results and limits: Pre-infection memory held some responding clones, suggesting pre-existing cross-reactive T cells responded.

This clonotype was counted many times. Its specificity is unknown. The CDR3 runs to 15 residues. V was clipped by 5 bases and J by 4 bases, with 17 bases between them. The germline V gene encodes CDR1 SGHTA and CDR2 FQGNSA. 5'RACE with constant-segment primers yielded barcoded, UMI-tagged TCR alpha and TCR beta cDNA libraries. TCRdb processed the 5' RACE reads anew with MiXCR; each CDR3 protein has one entry. The sample yields roughly 190,000 distinct CDR3 sequences, approximately 16% seen once. The receptor was derived from an adult woman who had mild COVID-19 (a few samples of this study predate the infection). Cell type and time point are not known. This chain links TRBV7-2 with TRBJ1-1; TRBD1 might be the D (5 bases). Specimen: PBMCs or a T cell subset sorted from them (not recorded which). For the CDR3, the DNA is TGTGCCAGCAGCCCGATGCGGCGTGGGGCCACTGAAGCTTTCTTT. Protein: CASSPMRRGATEAFF.